The TCR beta chain under discussion was sequenced for a study of OX40 agonist ivuxolimab in advanced cancers. Study as a whole: Every 2 weeks, patients got intravenous ivuxolimab at one of six dose levels (0.01-10 mg/kg).

Assay: immunoSEQ multiplex PCR; the TCRdb copy retains only in-frame clones and omits some. The data hold 99,000 or so clones, with approximately 94% observed a single time. The CDR3 sequence is 18 residues long. V gave up 5 bases and J gave up 0 bases; unmatched junction bases: 10. Germline CDR1 and CDR2: SEHNR and FQNEAQ (reference sequence). The source material was CD4+ or CD8+ T cells sorted from blood, sampled in a trial of the OX40 agonist ivuxolimab. This TCR came from an adult with an advanced solid tumor such as melanoma, head and neck, liver or kidney cancer. The J gene is TRBJ1-6, the V gene TRBV7-9, with 7 bases fitting TRBD1. The CDR3 spells CASSPPRTGPSYNSPLHF. Written as DNA, the CDR3 is TGTGCCAGCAGCCCACCCAGGACAGGTCCCTCCTATAATTCACCCCTCCACTTT. The full variable domain, in which reference TRBV7-9 and TRBJ1-6 provide the parts outside the CDR3, is DTGVSQNPRHKITKRGQNVTFRCDPISEHNRLYWYRQTLGQGPEFLTYFQNEAQLEKSRLLSDRFSAERPKGSFSTLEIQRTEQGDSAMYLCASSPPRTGPSYNSPLHFGNGTRLTVT.